This TCR beta chain was captured by sequencing in a study of PD-1 blockade in classical Hodgkin lymphoma. General study results and limits: Prior to therapy, complete responders displayed diversity much like that of newly diagnosed patients. The repertoire differences lack a defined cause, possibly disease activity or prior therapy.

The sample's time point: cycle 4 day 1 (C4D1), after 5 to 7 weeks of nivolumab. Every one of the patients relapsed after autologous stem cell transplantation (brentuximab vedotin exposure was variable). Each best response was a complete response, a partial response or progressive disease. Data came from immunoSEQ multiplex PCR; TCRdb stores just in-frame clones and leaves some out. The data contain around 90,000 clones, about 77% of them singletons. A note on this clone: Its antigen is unidentified.

This CDR3 spans 15 amino acids. Germline CDR1 MNHEY, CDR2 SVGAGI. The ends were cut back, 6 bases at V and 0 bases at J, with 14 bases in the middle. This clonotype was sampled from a human donor with classical Hodgkin lymphoma. The sequenced sample was peripheral blood mononuclear cells (PBMCs), obtained before the fourth cycle of nivolumab. The V call is TRBV6-5, the J call TRBJ1-1; a possible D gene is TRBD1 (6 bases). The CDR3 DNA reads as TGTGCCAGCAGGGCCCCAGGGGATCTGAACACTGAAGCTTTCTTT. This encodes CASRAPGDLNTEAFF.